This T cell receptor beta chain was found in a study of cytomegalovirus exposure and HLA in healthy donors (dated by TCRdb to between 2016 and 2019). Looking at the study overall: An earlier analysis of approximately 640 of the donors reported 250 to 350 Gb of sequence data and some 120 million unique TCR beta sequences from 190 million or so T cells. Roughly 300 gigabases of sequencing data and around 85 million unique TCR sequences made up an early release that covered about 640 HLA-typed donors. Among the roughly 400 genotyped donors, approximately 82% belonged to the genetic ancestry cluster associated with self-reported Caucasian donors. The aim of the study was to test whether cataloging public T cell receptors could identify signatures of past pathogen exposure. The study profiled the T cell repertoires of about 640 subjects by immunosequencing and related them to cytomegalovirus serostatus. A separate validation cohort of roughly 130 different subjects was used in addition to the approximately 700-subject first cohort. High-throughput TCR immunosequencing, statistical association of individual TCRs with disease status, and machine learning were combined to predict cytomegalovirus infection status. A later analysis re-analyzed previously published TCR beta repertoires from 600 to 850 donors and added high-resolution HLA genotyping to study TCR occurrence patterns. Rather than using new phenotypic data, the later analysis identified candidate immune exposures from TCR beta sequences and from how often those sequences occurred across donors. An earlier analysis of some 600 of the donors applied high-throughput TCR beta sequencing to assess whether each TCR beta V gene segment acted as functional or pseudogenic. Alongside the repertoire data, information on donor age, sex, ethnicity and CMV serostatus was compiled. Genome-wide SNP genotypes for about three fifths of the 666 donors were used in a later genetic analysis, which treated that subset as a discovery cohort. All discovery cohort repertoires had been generated on a single sequencing platform. Both class I and class II loci were covered by HLA typing, at four-digit resolution. The number of typed donors differed by locus: roughly 629-640 for A, B, C, DRB1 and DQB1; about 520 for DQA1; 606 for DPA1; and about 470 for DPB1. Because of strong linkage in the cohort, 4 to 6 DR-DQ haplotypes were treated as single units for association and clustering. Among roughly 370 genotyped donors of the cohort, an average of around 240,000 unique TCR beta nucleotide sequences were sequenced per donor, around 20% of them non-productive.

Receptor amplification or capture employed the immunoSEQ multiplex PCR assay. For the multiplex PCR, a mixture combining 60 forward primers for TCR Vbeta segments and 13 reverse primers for TCR Jbeta segments was used. A multiplex PCR assay on genomic DNA amplified the CDR3 region of rearranged TCR beta genes. The Illumina HiSeq System was used to sequence the amplified TCR beta libraries as 87-base-pair reads. Turning to the authors' computational methods: A later analysis tallied 75 million to 95 million unique TCR beta chains across the 700 or so repertoires, and approximately 11 million of those chains were shared by two or more donors. To remove PCR and sequencing errors, raw reads were error-corrected and collapsed into unique sequences using a nearest-neighbor algorithm that merged closely related sequences. CDR3 sequences were aligned to IMGT reference sequences to assign V, D and J gene segments. For a sequence to be retained, a match of at least six nucleotides was required to both a V gene segment and a J gene segment. A rearrangement was called productive if the CDR3 had no stop codons and remained in frame with V and J, and every other rearrangement was called non-productive. Following IMGT convention, CDR3 was defined as the stretch from the second conserved V-encoded cysteine to the conserved J-encoded phenylalanine. The earlier analysis of 450 to 750 of the donors excluded any sequence lacking an unambiguous match to a single V gene segment. An earlier analysis of approximately 590 of the donors called V segments functional above 56.7% productive rearrangements and segregating when the between-donor standard deviation exceeded 5%. A statistical classification framework was built for diagnosing cytomegalovirus status from the catalog of TCR beta chain sequences. V and J gene assignment, in a later analysis, came from comparing TCR nucleotide sequences with IMGT/GENE-DB human TR gene sequences. The TCRdist pipeline was used in a later analysis to assign CDR3 sequences and most-parsimonious VDJ recombination scenarios. In a later analysis, every TCR beta chain was defined by the combination of its CDR3 amino acid sequence and its V-gene family, and reads without a unique V-gene family were dropped. In a later analysis, nearly 600 highly shared, low-generation-probability nucleotide sequences were removed to address suspected cross-contamination and a sequencing artifact. A later analysis calculated a clonal expansion index for each public chain from normalized within-repertoire ranks of inferred template counts. A later analysis computed generation probabilities with a VDJ recombination model fitted to out-of-frame rearrangements, and checked the results against IGoR. Hypergeometric tests were used in a later analysis to score TCR-TCR, TCR-HLA and TCR-CMV co-occurrence, with a repertoire-size bias correction applied to the TCR pairs. In a later analysis, false discovery rates were estimated by permuting HLA or CMV assignments 20 times. In a later analysis, co-occurring TCRs were grouped using DBSCAN, with TCRdist sequence similarity added in when clustering inside HLA-allele-positive subsets. Co-occurrence clustering excluded repertoires with fewer than 30,000 or more than 120,000 public chains, plus five with anomalous nucleotide sharing. The table was pulled from immuneACCESS by TCRdb, which kept in-frame rearrangements only. Such tables lose some clones; where checked, under half of the loss comes from unresolved V genes, and the rest has no known cause. The DNA gave D and trimming, while V, J and clone size come from that table. The sample table shows under 200,000 clones, and 80% to 85% are seen once. 0.96% of the sample is taken by the ten largest.

Note on this clone: Its antigen specificity is not known. Base qualities were left out, and no much larger clone turns up one base away.

Taken from cysteine to phenylalanine, the CDR3 has 16 residues. Just CDR3 DNA is preserved here, 48 bases in frame from base 1. The V and J ends are trimmed by 4 bases and 0 bases, leaving 19 bases between them. Via the germline V gene (reference sequence), CDR1 is GTSNPN and CDR2 SVGIG. In total, around 600 healthy bone marrow donors made up the cohort. All cohort members were sampled while nominally healthy, although unrecorded immune exposures were likely present. The donor tested CMV seropositive and was one of the 289 seropositive cohort members. Each donor provided a peripheral blood sample, and peripheral blood mononuclear cells were used for TCR beta sequencing. The Qiagen DNeasy Blood Extraction Kit was used to extract genomic DNA from the blood cell samples. What the authors observed across the whole study: A later analysis found that most CMV-associated TCR beta chains appeared HLA-restricted, with HLA associations seemingly driven largely by CMV exposure. Presence/absence analyses assumed roughly uniform sequencing depth across donors, an assumption that may not hold. According to a later genetic analysis, donors in an Asian-associated ancestry cluster had fewer N-insertions in productive TCRs than the approximately 700-donor mean. In this cohort, only TCR beta chains were sequenced, and detectable features were limited by the absence of alpha or paired-chain data. An association between a missense DCLRE1C variant and V-gene and J-gene trimming of TCR beta chains was found in a later genetic analysis and replicated in an independent cohort. At a false discovery rate of 0.05, a later analysis linked 16,000 or so TCR beta sequences to specific HLA alleles. A further reported finding was that TCR beta sequences accurately predicted the HLA-A and HLA-B alleles for most subjects in the first cohort. HLA typing was unavailable for some donors at each locus, so association tests used only the typed subset. The classifier was reported to diagnose cytomegalovirus status with high specificity and sensitivity in both the original and validation cohorts. Linkage disequilibrium might explain the correlated functional status among segregating V segments, but an unknown experimental factor could not be excluded. Some IMGT-functional V segments, including TRBV6-2 and TRBV6-3, could not be told apart with the 87-base-pair reads, so those segments were excluded. For the cohort, immune exposure information was limited to CMV serostatus. A few of the identified cytomegalovirus-associated TCR beta chains were confirmed in vitro to be specific for cytomegalovirus antigens. Several of the top co-occurrence clusters appeared to be linked to parvovirus B19, influenza, CMV and Epstein-Barr virus, according to a later analysis. In a later analysis, HLA-associated TCR beta chains were found to be more clonally expanded and to have lower generation probabilities than equally common non-associated chains. A later analysis found that TCR association rates varied across HLA loci, with DRB1 alleles showing the most associated TCRs and HLA-C alleles the fewest. The study gave a list of about 150 TCR beta chains associated with cytomegalovirus. Assigning TCR associations to individual alleles was difficult when HLA alleles, especially DR and DQ, strongly co-occurred. A cluster of highly shared sequence variants was judged likely to be a technical artifact of the sequencing pipeline. Because counts were too low, around 18 rarely observed V segments, including chromosome 9 orphons, were left out of the earlier analysis of about 500 of the donors. In an earlier analysis of some 550 of the donors, most TCR beta V segments were observed in productive rearrangements about 90% or about 30% of the time, broadly matching IMGT annotations. Most TCR sequences were seen in very few donors, while some public TCRs were found in many individuals. According to the authors, the approach could potentially be generalized to other disease states and immunological phenotypes.

The sequenced sample consisted of PBMCs. The chain is encoded by TRBV30 joined to TRBJ2-7; possibly the D gene is TRBD1, per 6 matching bases. This receptor was taken from a girl aged 2 to 10 in good health and CMV-seropositive. The CDR3 amino acid sequence is: CAWNPGTLSSSYEQYF. The bases are TGTGCCTGGAATCCCGGGACACTTTCGAGCTCCTACGAGCAGTACTTC. The CDR3 plus the reference TRBV30 and TRBJ2-7 genes for the other parts give the full variable domain: SQTIHQWPATLVQPVGSPLSLECTVEGTSNPNLYWYRQAAGRGLQLLFYSVGIGQISSEVPQNLSASRPQDRQFILSSKKLLLSDSGFYLCAWNPGTLSSSYEQYFGPGTRLTVT.